The sequence of this TCR beta chain was determined in a study of blood T cell repertoires in COVID-19 (dated by TCRdb to between 2020 and 2021). Concerning the study at large: The collaborator samples originated in the United States, Italy and Spain and spanned the acute and convalescent phases of COVID-19. A de-identified subject ID, COVID-19 status, age in years and sex were almost always included in the sample metadata. Deeply sampled blood TCRbeta repertoires from subjects exposed to, actively infected with, or recovered from COVID-19 were included in the dataset. The material from the prospective study consisted of cDNA or gDNA derived from T cells, B-cell-depleted T cells, or PBMCs. The repertoires were released in a freely available public database intended as a resource for research on the immune response to SARS-CoV-2. Where HLA class I and class II types were available, the types were taken from metadata supplied by the sample provider, not from assay-based typing. The samples were drawn from the first 160 participants of the ongoing ImmuneRACE study and from more than 1,000 subjects provided by 6 global collaborators.

Each collaborating institution followed its own protocols to collect whole blood in K2EDTA tubes. Collaborator samples were shipped for TCRbeta analysis as frozen whole blood, isolated PBMCs, or DNA extracted from either sample type. General study outcomes and caveats: The amount of clinical and demographic metadata varied by source and participant and was provided uncurated.

With respect to this clone: The clone's antigen remains unknown. Base qualities are not at hand, and no much larger clone is one base apart.

TCRbeta CDR3 regions were amplified from genomic DNA by means of the immunoSEQ Assay, a bias-controlled multiplex PCR. For the original study's pipeline: Within the assay, amplification of reference gene primers was used to estimate how many nucleated cells each sample contained. Sequence reads were collapsed and filtered to measure the absolute abundance of every unique TCRbeta CDR3 rearrangement. For each sample, productive Simpson clonality was calculated by taking the square root of Simpson's diversity index across productive rearrangements. TCRdb provides this immuneACCESS table in a form limited to in-frame rearrangements. Some clones are lacking; in checked studies, under half of them reflect an unresolved V gene, and why the rest are absent is not known. That table is the source of V, J and clone size, and D and trimming were worked out from the DNA. The sample records 60,000 or so clones, about nine tenths of which are singletons. 13% to 15% of the sample is in the top ten clones.

The CDR3, cysteine through phenylalanine, is 15 amino acids long. Solely the CDR3 DNA is kept, with 45 bases framed from the first base. From a lookup of the germline V gene, CDR1 and CDR2 are SNHLY and FYNNEI. Relative to germline, V is missing 6 bases and J is missing 2 bases, with 6 bases of the junction outside any gene match. Sequences were obtained from peripheral blood. Here the chain combines TRBV2 and TRBJ2-2; TRBD1 fits 7 bases in the junction. This TCR was recovered from a woman aged 55-75 years with active COVID-19. CDR3 region: CASRERQGNTGELFF. The sequenced DNA: TGTGCCAGCAGGGAAAGACAGGGAAACACCGGGGAGCTGTTTTTT.